The source of this T cell receptor (beta chain) is a study of type 1 and type 2 diabetes patients. Turning to the study itself: Samples came from type 1 diabetic, type 2 diabetic or nondiabetic people, recruited in China.

Amplification started from genomic DNA. Multiplex PCR with 30 forward and 13 reverse primers amplified the TCR beta CDR3. TCRdb re-called the multiplex PCR reads through MiXCR, storing one row per CDR3 protein. The repertoire holds 250,000 or so distinct CDR3 sequences, with 40% to 50% as singletons. Around 10 milliliters of peripheral blood were drawn from each donor. This clonotype was counted once. As yet, its antigen is unknown. The CDR3 is made up of 14 amino acids. CDR1 is SGHTA, CDR2 FQGTGA, per germline. Trimming stripped 5 bases from V and 1 base from J, with 10 bases between. Findings and caveats of the study: Groups were not age- or gender-matched, which may bias interpretation.

Input material: peripheral blood mononuclear cells (PBMCs). The chain links TRBV7-3 to TRBJ2-3; D is unresolved. The sequence was obtained from a young man with type 2 diabetes. CDR3 amino acids: CASSLMLGTDTQYF. The CDR3 nucleotides read TGTGCCAGCAGCCTGATGCTGGGCACAGATACGCAGTATTTT.